Listed below are T cell receptor beta chains from one sample, sequenced in a study of blood T cell repertoires in COVID-19. Produced via immunoSEQ multiplex PCR; TCRdb's table is partial and in-frame only. The table lists 150,000 to 200,000 clones, approximately 90% of them singletons. Sample: PBMCs or T cells enriched from blood (not recorded which). These receptors all come from a woman in her late teens or twenties who had recovered from COVID-19. Both conserved end residues are part of each CDR3. D genes are given only for firm matches. Size tells how often a clone was seen (once, few, many) or the class of an expanded clone, and some rows leave it out.

CDR3 DNA: TGTGCCAGCAGTTTGAGTCAGGGGCTCGGGTCCACCGGGGAGCTGTTTTTT
CDR3 protein: CASSLSQGLGSTGELFF
CDR3 length: 17
clone size: once
V gene: TRBV27
D gene: NA
J gene: TRBJ2-2

CDR3 DNA: TGCGCCAGCAGCGTGGCCCCGGGACAGACGAACACCGGGGAGCTGTTTTTT
CDR3 protein: CASSVAPGQTNTGELFF
CDR3 length: 17
clone size: NA
V gene: TRBV5-1
D gene: TRBD1
J gene: TRBJ2-2

CDR3 DNA: TGTGCCAGTAGTTTGATACTAGCGGGAGAAGTAGATACGCAGTATTTT
CDR3 protein: CASSLILAGEVDTQYF
CDR3 length: 16
clone size: NA
V gene: TRBV19
D gene: TRBD2
J gene: TRBJ2-3

CDR3 DNA: TGTGCCAGCAGCTATACAGGGGCTTTTGCCACAGATACGCAGTATTTT
CDR3 protein: CASSYTGAFATDTQYF
CDR3 length: 16
clone size: NA
V gene: TRBV7-8
D gene: TRBD1
J gene: TRBJ2-3

CDR3 DNA: TGCAGCGTTGGCCGGGGGGGTATTTCGGACACTGAAGCTTTCTTT
CDR3 protein: CSVGRGGISDTEAFF
CDR3 length: 15
clone size: NA
V gene: TRBV29-1
D gene: NA
J gene: TRBJ1-1

CDR3 DNA: TGTGCCAGCAGTGCCCACAGGGACGGAAACACCATATATTTT
CDR3 protein: CASSAHRDGNTIYF
CDR3 length: 14
clone size: NA
V gene: TRBV2
D gene: NA
J gene: TRBJ1-3

CDR3 DNA: TGCGCCAGCAGCCACTGGACAGGGACTAATGAAAAACTGTTTTTT
CDR3 protein: CASSHWTGTNEKLFF
CDR3 length: 15
clone size: NA
V gene: TRBV4-1
D gene: TRBD1
J gene: TRBJ1-4

CDR3 DNA: TGCGCCAGCAGCTTGTCAGGGGCGAGGGGCACTGAAGCTTTCTTT
CDR3 protein: CASSLSGARGTEAFF
CDR3 length: 15
clone size: NA
V gene: TRBV5-1
D gene: NA
J gene: TRBJ1-1

CDR3 DNA: TGTGCCAGCACGGAGCGACTAGCGGGACCCGGGGAGCTGTTTTTT
CDR3 protein: CASTERLAGPGELFF
CDR3 length: 15
clone size: NA
V gene: TRBV14
D gene: TRBD2
J gene: TRBJ2-2

CDR3 DNA: TGTGCCAGCAGCCCCCGGGTAGCGGGAGATTGGGAGACCCAGTACTTC
CDR3 protein: CASSPRVAGDWETQYF
CDR3 length: 16
clone size: NA
V gene: TRBV7-9
D gene: TRBD2
J gene: TRBJ2-5

CDR3 DNA: TGTGCCAGCAGTGAACAGGGGTGGTATGGCTACACCTTC
CDR3 protein: CASSEQGWYGYTF
CDR3 length: 13
clone size: NA
V gene: TRBV27
D gene: TRBD1
J gene: TRBJ1-2

CDR3 DNA: TGTGCCAGCAGTGTCGCGTTGGCGGGAGTGTACGAGCAGTACTTC
CDR3 protein: CASSVALAGVYEQYF
CDR3 length: 15
clone size: NA
V gene: TRBV2
D gene: TRBD2
J gene: TRBJ2-7

CDR3 DNA: TGTGCCAGCAGCTGGGGAGCGGGACAGGGGATCTACGAGCAGTACTTC
CDR3 protein: CASSWGAGQGIYEQYF
CDR3 length: 16
clone size: many
V gene: TRBV7-2
D gene: TRBD1
J gene: TRBJ2-7

CDR3 DNA: TGTGCCAGCAGTTTATACCCGGGGAAGTCGGGCAATCAGCCCCAGCATTTT
CDR3 protein: CASSLYPGKSGNQPQHF
CDR3 length: 17
clone size: few
V gene: TRBV27
D gene: NA
J gene: TRBJ1-5

CDR3 DNA: TGTGCCAGCTTCGATGGAGGGGACACTGAAGCTTTCTTT
CDR3 protein: CASFDGGDTEAFF
CDR3 length: 13
clone size: NA
V gene: TRBV18
D gene: NA
J gene: TRBJ1-1

CDR3 DNA: TGTGCCAGCAGCTTGGACAACTACGAGCAGTACTTC
CDR3 protein: CASSLDNYEQYF
CDR3 length: 12
clone size: NA
V gene: TRBV5-4
D gene: NA
J gene: TRBJ2-7

CDR3 DNA: TGTGCCAGCAGCCTCAGGGGGCAGGGAATCTACGAGCAGTACTTC
CDR3 protein: CASSLRGQGIYEQYF
CDR3 length: 15
clone size: NA
V gene: TRBV3-1/TRBV3-2
D gene: TRBD1
J gene: TRBJ2-7

CDR3 DNA: TGTGCCAGCAGCTCGGGGGCCGCGGGAGGGCCGGCAGATACGCAGTATTTT
CDR3 protein: CASSSGAAGGPADTQYF
CDR3 length: 17
clone size: NA
V gene: TRBV11-3
D gene: TRBD2
J gene: TRBJ2-3

CDR3 DNA: TGTGCCAGCAGTTTATTGATCTTGGGACTAGCGGGATGGGACACAGATACGCAGTATTTT
CDR3 protein: CASSLLILGLAGWDTDTQYF
CDR3 length: 20
clone size: once
V gene: TRBV28
D gene: TRBD2
J gene: TRBJ2-3

CDR3 DNA: TGTGCCAGCAGTTATTCTAGCGGGACTTTGGATACGCAGTATTTT
CDR3 protein: CASSYSSGTLDTQYF
CDR3 length: 15
clone size: NA
V gene: TRBV6-5
D gene: TRBD2
J gene: TRBJ2-3

CDR3 DNA: TGTGCCAGCAGCTTAGGGCAGGAAAACACCGGGGAGCTGTTTTTT
CDR3 protein: CASSLGQENTGELFF
CDR3 length: 15
clone size: NA
V gene: TRBV7-9
D gene: NA
J gene: TRBJ2-2

CDR3 DNA: TGTGCCAGCAGTGAGACTAGCGGGGGGAGCACAGATACGCAGTATTTT
CDR3 protein: CASSETSGGSTDTQYF
CDR3 length: 16
clone size: once
V gene: TRBV6-4
D gene: TRBD2
J gene: TRBJ2-3

CDR3 DNA: TGTGCCAGCAGTGAAAACCAGGTGAACACTGAAGCTTTCTTT
CDR3 protein: CASSENQVNTEAFF
CDR3 length: 14
clone size: NA
V gene: TRBV6-1
D gene: NA
J gene: TRBJ1-1

CDR3 DNA: TGTGCCAGCAGTTTAGGCGGGAGCGAGACCCAGTACTTC
CDR3 protein: CASSLGGSETQYF
CDR3 length: 13
clone size: NA
V gene: TRBV27
D gene: TRBD2
J gene: TRBJ2-5

CDR3 DNA: TGTGCCAGTTTCGCAGATGGCTACACCTTC
CDR3 protein: CASFADGYTF
CDR3 length: 10
clone size: NA
V gene: TRBV19
D gene: NA
J gene: TRBJ1-2

CDR3 DNA: TGTGCCAGCTCACGCCTCCAGGGGGCCTCTGGGGCCAACGTCCTGACTTTC
CDR3 protein: CASSRLQGASGANVLTF
CDR3 length: 17
clone size: NA
V gene: TRBV18
D gene: TRBD1
J gene: TRBJ2-6

CDR3 DNA: TGTGCCAGCGTCATCAGAGGGTATGGCTACACCTTC
CDR3 protein: CASVIRGYGYTF
CDR3 length: 12
clone size: NA
V gene: TRBV28
D gene: NA
J gene: TRBJ1-2

CDR3 DNA: TGTGCCAGCAGCCTAGCGACGAGCCCTAACTCTGGAAACACCATATATTTT
CDR3 protein: CASSLATSPNSGNTIYF
CDR3 length: 17
clone size: NA
V gene: TRBV3-1/TRBV3-2
D gene: NA
J gene: TRBJ1-3

CDR3 DNA: TGTGCCAGCAGCTTCGAAAGCGGGAGGGAGACCCAGTACTTC
CDR3 protein: CASSFESGRETQYF
CDR3 length: 14
clone size: once
V gene: TRBV7-9
D gene: TRBD2
J gene: TRBJ2-5

CDR3 DNA: TGTGCCAGCAGCCGAGGGCCTAATGCCGAGACCCAGTACTTC
CDR3 protein: CASSRGPNAETQYF
CDR3 length: 14
clone size: NA
V gene: TRBV7-9
D gene: NA
J gene: TRBJ2-5

CDR3 DNA: TGTGCCAGCAGTTTCGACAGGTACACTGAAGCTTTCTTT
CDR3 protein: CASSFDRYTEAFF
CDR3 length: 13
clone size: NA
V gene: TRBV5-8
D gene: NA
J gene: TRBJ1-1

CDR3 DNA: TGTGCCAGCAGTTTAGGTCTACCCAGCACAGATACGCAGTATTTT
CDR3 protein: CASSLGLPSTDTQYF
CDR3 length: 15
clone size: NA
V gene: TRBV27
D gene: NA
J gene: TRBJ2-3

CDR3 DNA: TGTGCCAGCAGTGGGAGGGGAAGGTATGGCTACACCTTC
CDR3 protein: CASSGRGRYGYTF
CDR3 length: 13
clone size: NA
V gene: TRBV2
D gene: NA
J gene: TRBJ1-2

CDR3 DNA: TGCGCCAGCAGAAAGACAGGGGAAACCTACGAGCAGTACTTC
CDR3 protein: CASRKTGETYEQYF
CDR3 length: 14
clone size: NA
V gene: TRBV5-1
D gene: TRBD1
J gene: TRBJ2-7

CDR3 DNA: TGTGCCAGCAGTGGGTACAGGACGCCCATGAACACTGAAGCTTTCTTT
CDR3 protein: CASSGYRTPMNTEAFF
CDR3 length: 16
clone size: NA
V gene: TRBV25-1
D gene: NA
J gene: TRBJ1-1

CDR3 DNA: TGTGCCAGCAGCTCCACTCTGACCGGGAATGAGCAGTTCTTC
CDR3 protein: CASSSTLTGNEQFF
CDR3 length: 14
clone size: once
V gene: TRBV5-4
D gene: NA
J gene: TRBJ2-1

CDR3 DNA: TGCGCCAGCAGGTGGTGGGACAGTCATAATTCTGGAAACACCATATATTTT
CDR3 protein: CASRWWDSHNSGNTIYF
CDR3 length: 17
clone size: NA
V gene: TRBV5-1
D gene: TRBD1
J gene: TRBJ1-3

CDR3 DNA: TGTGCCAGCAGTTTCGGGTTGACCTACGAGCAGTACTTC
CDR3 protein: CASSFGLTYEQYF
CDR3 length: 13
clone size: NA
V gene: TRBV27
D gene: NA
J gene: TRBJ2-7

CDR3 DNA: TGTGCCAGCTCACTAGGGACAGGGAACTACGAGCAGTACTTC
CDR3 protein: CASSLGTGNYEQYF
CDR3 length: 14
clone size: once
V gene: TRBV18
D gene: TRBD1
J gene: TRBJ2-7

CDR3 DNA: NA
CDR3 protein: CASPVGTGAYEQYF
CDR3 length: 14
clone size: NA
V gene: TRBV21-1
D gene: NA
J gene: TRBJ2-7

CDR3 DNA: TGTGCCAGCAGCTTGCGTCCCAGGGGTCAGCCCCAGCATTTT
CDR3 protein: CASSLRPRGQPQHF
CDR3 length: 14
clone size: NA
V gene: TRBV5-8
D gene: NA
J gene: TRBJ1-5

CDR3 DNA: TGTGCCAGCACCGGGACTAGCTCGGCTGGGGAGCTGTTTTTT
CDR3 protein: CASTGTSSAGELFF
CDR3 length: 14
clone size: few
V gene: TRBV27
D gene: TRBD2
J gene: TRBJ2-2